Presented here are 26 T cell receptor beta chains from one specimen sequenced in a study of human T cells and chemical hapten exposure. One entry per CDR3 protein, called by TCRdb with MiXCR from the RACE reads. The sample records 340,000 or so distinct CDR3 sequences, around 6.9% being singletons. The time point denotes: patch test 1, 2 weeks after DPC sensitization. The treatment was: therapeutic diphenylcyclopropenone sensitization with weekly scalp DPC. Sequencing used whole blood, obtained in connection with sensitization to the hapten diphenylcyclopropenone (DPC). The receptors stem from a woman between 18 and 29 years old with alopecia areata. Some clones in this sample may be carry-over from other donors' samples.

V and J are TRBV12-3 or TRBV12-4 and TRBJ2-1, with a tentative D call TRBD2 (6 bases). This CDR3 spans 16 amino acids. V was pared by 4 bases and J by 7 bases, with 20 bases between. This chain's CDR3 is CASSSRDLILPNEQFF. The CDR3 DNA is TGTGCCAGCAGTTCCCGGGACTTAATTCTACCGAATGAGCAGTTCTTC.

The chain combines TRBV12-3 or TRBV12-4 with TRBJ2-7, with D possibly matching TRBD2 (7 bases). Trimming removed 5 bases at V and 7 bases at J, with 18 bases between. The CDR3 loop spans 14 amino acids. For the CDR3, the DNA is TGTGCCAGCAGTCCGAGGGGGGGGGCCGGAGAGCAGTACTTC. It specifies CASSPRGGAGEQYF.

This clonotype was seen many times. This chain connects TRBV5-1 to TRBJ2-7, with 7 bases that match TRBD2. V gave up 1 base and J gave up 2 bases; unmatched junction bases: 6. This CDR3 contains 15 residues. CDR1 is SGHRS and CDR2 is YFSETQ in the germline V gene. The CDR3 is CASSLLAGATYEQYF. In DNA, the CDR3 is TGCGCCAGCAGCTTGTTAGCGGGCGCTACCTACGAGCAGTACTTC. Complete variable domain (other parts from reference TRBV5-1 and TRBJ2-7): KAGVTQTPRYLIKTRGQQVTLSCSPISGHRSVSWYQQTPGQGLQFLFEYFSETQRNKGNFPGRFSGRQFSNSRSEMNVSTLELGDSALYLCASSLLAGATYEQYFGPGTRLTVT.

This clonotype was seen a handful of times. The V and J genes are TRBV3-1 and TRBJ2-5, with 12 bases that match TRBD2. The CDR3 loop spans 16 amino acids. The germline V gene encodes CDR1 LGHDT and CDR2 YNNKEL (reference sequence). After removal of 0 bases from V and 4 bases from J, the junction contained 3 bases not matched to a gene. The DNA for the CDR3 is TGTGCCAGCAGCCAAGAGCTAGCGGGGGGGCGAGAGACCCAGTACTTC. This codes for CASSQELAGGRETQYF.

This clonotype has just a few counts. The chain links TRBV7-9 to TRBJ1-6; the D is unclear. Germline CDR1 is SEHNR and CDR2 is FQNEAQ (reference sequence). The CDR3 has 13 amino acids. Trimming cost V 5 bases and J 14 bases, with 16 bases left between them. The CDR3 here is CASSTQTGRSLHF. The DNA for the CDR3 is TGTGCCAGCAGCACCCAGACGGGGAGGTCCCTCCACTTT.

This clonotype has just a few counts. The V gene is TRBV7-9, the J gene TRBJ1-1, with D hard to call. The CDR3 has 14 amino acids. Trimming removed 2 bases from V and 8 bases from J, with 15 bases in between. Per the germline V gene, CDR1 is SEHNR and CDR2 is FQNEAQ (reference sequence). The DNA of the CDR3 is TGTGCCAGCAGCTTAATTCGGCCGGATTCGGAAGCTTTCTTT. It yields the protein CASSLIRPDSEAFF.

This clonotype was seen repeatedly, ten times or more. The DNA of the CDR3 is TGTGCTACCGCGGTCTCCGCCAAAAACATTCAGTACTTC. Amino acids: CATAVSAKNIQYF. This chain joins TRBV12-5 and TRBJ2-4; D remains unclear. The length of the CDR3 is 13 residues. Looked up from germline, CDR1 is LGHNT and CDR2 is FRNRAP. V shed 10 bases and J shed 1 base, with 11 bases lying between them.

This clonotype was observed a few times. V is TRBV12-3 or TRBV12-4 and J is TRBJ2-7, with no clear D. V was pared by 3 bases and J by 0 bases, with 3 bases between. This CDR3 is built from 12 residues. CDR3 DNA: TGTGCCAGCAGTTTCGGCTCCTACGAGCAGTACTTC. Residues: CASSFGSYEQYF.

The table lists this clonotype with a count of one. The CDR3 region has the DNA TGTGCCAGAAGCTCGGGCGGGCAGAGTAATGAAAAACTGTTTTTT. This gives the protein CARSSGGQSNEKLFF. J is TRBJ1-4 and V is TRBV9, with D unresolved. Trimming took 8 bases from V and 4 from J, leaving 18 bases between them. Germline loops: CDR1 SGDLS, CDR2 YYNGEE. CDR3 size: 15 residues. Based on the CDR3 plus reference TRBV9 and TRBJ1-4, the full variable domain is DSGVTQTPKHLITATGQRVTLRCSPRSGDLSVYWYQQSLDQGLQFLIQYYNGEERAKGNILERFSAQQFPDLHSELNLSSLELGDSALYFCARSSGGQSNEKLFFGSGTQLSVL.

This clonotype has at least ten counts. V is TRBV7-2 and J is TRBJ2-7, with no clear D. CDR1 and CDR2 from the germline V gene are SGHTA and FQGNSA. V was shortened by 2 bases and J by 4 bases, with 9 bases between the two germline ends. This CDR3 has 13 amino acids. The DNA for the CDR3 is TGTGCCAGCAGCTTACTTCCATTTTACGAGCAGTACTTC. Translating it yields CASSLLPFYEQYF.

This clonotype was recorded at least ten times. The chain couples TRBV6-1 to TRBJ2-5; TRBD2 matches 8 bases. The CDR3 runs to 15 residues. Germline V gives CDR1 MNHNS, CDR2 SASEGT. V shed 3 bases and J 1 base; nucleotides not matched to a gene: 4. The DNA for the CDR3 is TGTGCCAGCAGTGACGGTAGCGGGACCCAAGAGACCCAGTACTTC. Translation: CASSDGSGTQETQYF.

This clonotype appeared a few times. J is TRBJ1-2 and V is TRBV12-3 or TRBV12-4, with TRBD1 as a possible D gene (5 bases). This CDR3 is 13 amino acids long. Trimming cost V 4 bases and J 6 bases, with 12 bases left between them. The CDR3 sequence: CASSSFGGDGYTF. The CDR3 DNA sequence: TGTGCCAGCAGTTCCTTCGGGGGGGATGGCTACACCTTC.

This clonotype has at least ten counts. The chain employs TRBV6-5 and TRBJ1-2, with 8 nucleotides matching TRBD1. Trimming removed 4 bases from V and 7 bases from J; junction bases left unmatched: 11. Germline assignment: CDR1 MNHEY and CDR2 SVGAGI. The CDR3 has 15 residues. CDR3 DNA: TGTGCCAGCAGTTTCGGAGGACAGGGATCGTCTGGCTACACCTTC. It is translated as CASSFGGQGSSGYTF.

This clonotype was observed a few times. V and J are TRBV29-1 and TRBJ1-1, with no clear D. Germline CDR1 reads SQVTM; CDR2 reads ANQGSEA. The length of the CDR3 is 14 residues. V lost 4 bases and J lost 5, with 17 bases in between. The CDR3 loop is CSVGSLGRGTEAFF. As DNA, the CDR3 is TGCAGCGTTGGTAGTCTAGGGCGAGGAACTGAAGCTTTCTTT. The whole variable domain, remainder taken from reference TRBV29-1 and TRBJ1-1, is SAVISQKPSRDICQRGTSLTIQCQVDSQVTMMFWYRQQPGQSLTLIATANQGSEATYESGFVIDKFPISRPNLTFSTLTVSNMSPEDSSIYLCSVGSLGRGTEAFFGQGTRLTVV.

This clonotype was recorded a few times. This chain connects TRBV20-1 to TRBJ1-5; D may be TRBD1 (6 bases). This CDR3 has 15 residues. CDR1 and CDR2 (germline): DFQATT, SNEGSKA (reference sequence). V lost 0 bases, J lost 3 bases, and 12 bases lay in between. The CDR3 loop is CSAREPRGDNQPQHF. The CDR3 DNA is TGCAGTGCTAGAGAACCCAGGGGTGACAATCAGCCCCAGCATTTT.

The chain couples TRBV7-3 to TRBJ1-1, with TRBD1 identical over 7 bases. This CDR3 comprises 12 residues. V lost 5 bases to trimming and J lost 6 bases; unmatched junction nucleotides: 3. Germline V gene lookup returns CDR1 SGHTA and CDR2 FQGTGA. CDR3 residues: CASSPGGAEAFF. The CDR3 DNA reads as TGTGCCAGCAGCCCAGGGGGTGCTGAAGCTTTCTTT.

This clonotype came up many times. CDR3 sequence reads: CASSLALAAPYGYTF. The CDR3 coding sequence is TGTGCCAGCAGCTTAGCGCTGGCAGCCCCCTATGGCTACACCTTC. This rearrangement joins TRBV7-8 to TRBJ1-2; no definite D call. The CDR3 consists of 15 residues. Germline loops: CDR1 SGHVS, CDR2 FQNEAQ. Trimming left V 0 bases short and J 4 bases short, with 12 bases between.

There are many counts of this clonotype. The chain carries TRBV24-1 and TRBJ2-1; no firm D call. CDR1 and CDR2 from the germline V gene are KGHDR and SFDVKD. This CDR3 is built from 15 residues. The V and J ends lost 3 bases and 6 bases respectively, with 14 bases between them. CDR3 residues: CATSDPQSSRNEQFF. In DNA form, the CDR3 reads TGTGCCACCAGTGATCCACAGTCTTCCCGCAATGAGCAGTTCTTC.

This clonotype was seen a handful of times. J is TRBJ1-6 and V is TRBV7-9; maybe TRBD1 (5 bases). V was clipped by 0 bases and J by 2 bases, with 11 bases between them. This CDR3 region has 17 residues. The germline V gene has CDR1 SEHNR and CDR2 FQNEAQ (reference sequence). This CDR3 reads CASSLAQGVTYNSPLHF. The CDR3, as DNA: TGTGCCAGCAGCTTAGCCCAGGGCGTCACCTATAATTCACCCCTCCACTTT.

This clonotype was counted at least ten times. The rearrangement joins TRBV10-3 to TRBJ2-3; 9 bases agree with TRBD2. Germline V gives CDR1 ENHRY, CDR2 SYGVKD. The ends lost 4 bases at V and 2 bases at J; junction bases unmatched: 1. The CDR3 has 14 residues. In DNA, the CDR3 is TGTGCCATCAGTGCTAGCGGGGACACAGATACGCAGTATTTT. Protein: CAISASGDTDTQYF.

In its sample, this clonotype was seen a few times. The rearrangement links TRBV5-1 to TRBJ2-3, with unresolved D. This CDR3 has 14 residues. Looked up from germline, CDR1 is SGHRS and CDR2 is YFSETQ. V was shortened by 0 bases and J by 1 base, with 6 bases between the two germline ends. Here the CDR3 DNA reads TGCGCCAGCAGCTTGGCCTCACGCACAGATACGCAGTATTTT. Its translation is CASSLASRTDTQYF.

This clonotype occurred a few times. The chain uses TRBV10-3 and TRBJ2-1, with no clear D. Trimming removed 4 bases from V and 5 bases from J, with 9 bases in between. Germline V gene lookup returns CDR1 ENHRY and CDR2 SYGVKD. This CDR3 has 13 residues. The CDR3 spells CAISVALHNEQFF. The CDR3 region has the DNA TGTGCCATCAGTGTAGCCTTGCACAATGAGCAGTTCTTC.

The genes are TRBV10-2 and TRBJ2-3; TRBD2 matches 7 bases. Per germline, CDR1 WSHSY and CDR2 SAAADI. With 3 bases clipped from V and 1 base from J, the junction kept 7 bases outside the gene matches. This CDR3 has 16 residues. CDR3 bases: TGCGCCAGCAGTGATTACGCTAGCGGTGGCACAGATACGCAGTATTTT. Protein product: CASSDYASGGTDTQYF.

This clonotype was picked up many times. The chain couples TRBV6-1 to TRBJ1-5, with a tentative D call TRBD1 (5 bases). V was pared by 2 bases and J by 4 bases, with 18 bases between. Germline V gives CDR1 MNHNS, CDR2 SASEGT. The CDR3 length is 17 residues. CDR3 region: CASSEYRDSGGNQPQHF. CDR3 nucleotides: TGTGCCAGCAGTGAATATCGTGACAGCGGGGGAAATCAGCCCCAGCATTTT.

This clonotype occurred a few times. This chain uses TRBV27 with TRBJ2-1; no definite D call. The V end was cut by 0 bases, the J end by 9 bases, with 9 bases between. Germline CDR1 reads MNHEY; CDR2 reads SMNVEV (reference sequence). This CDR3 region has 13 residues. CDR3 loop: CASSLSSPGEQFF. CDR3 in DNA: TGTGCCAGCAGTTTATCTAGCCCGGGTGAGCAGTTCTTC.

The CDR3 region has the DNA TGCAGTGCTAGAGGACAGGGACTCTATGGCTACACCTTC. Its protein product is CSARGQGLYGYTF. The rearrangement joins TRBV20-1 to TRBJ1-2; 7 nucleotides agree with TRBD1. V was pared by 1 base and J by 4 bases, with 3 bases of the junction left unmatched. Germline V gives CDR1 DFQATT, CDR2 SNEGSKA (reference sequence). This CDR3 has 13 amino acids.